These T cell receptor beta chains were read from a single sample in a study of blood T cell repertoires in COVID-19. Assay: immunoSEQ multiplex PCR; the TCRdb copy retains only in-frame clones and omits some. The sample includes more than 95,000 clones, less than 90% of them seen just once. The sequenced sample was peripheral blood. The receptors were gathered from a human donor in a cohort sampled during active COVID-19. Each CDR3 is given with its conserved first and last residue. Each record gives: clone size, V gene, CDR3 length, D gene, J gene, CDR3 protein, CDR3 DNA. The D gene is left open where the match is weak. A clone size is listed for some rows: how often the clone was seen (once, few, many), or a class if it is expanded.

NA	TRBV3-1/TRBV3-2	13	NA	TRBJ2-7	CASSLGHLYEQYF	TGTGCCAGCAGCCTGGGCCACCTATACGAGCAGTACTTC
NA	TRBV6-1	15	TRBD1	TRBJ1-6	CASSERDRGTSPLHF	TGTGCCAGCAGTGAAAGGGACAGGGGAACATCACCCCTCCACTTT
NA	TRBV24-1	16	NA	TRBJ2-5	CATSDPRGGGGETQYF	TGTGCCACCAGTGATCCCCGAGGGGGGGGCGGTGAGACCCAGTACTTC
NA	TRBV7-2	15	TRBD1	TRBJ1-2	CASSLSGGYNYGYTF	TGTGCCAGCAGCTTATCAGGGGGATATAACTATGGCTACACCTTC
NA	TRBV10-3	14	NA	TRBJ2-2	CAISEGVDTGELFF	TGTGCCATCAGTGAAGGGGTTGACACCGGGGAGCTGTTTTTT
NA	TRBV7-9	13	TRBD1	TRBJ1-1	CASSVRQGTEAFF	TGTGCCAGCAGCGTCCGACAGGGGACTGAAGCTTTCTTT
once	TRBV7-6	18	TRBD2	TRBJ2-7	CASSLAPGGTSGPPGQYF	TGTGCCAGCAGCTTAGCCCCCGGGGGGACTAGCGGGCCACCAGGGCAGTACTTC
NA	TRBV5-6	12	NA	TRBJ2-3	CASSLSTDTQYF	TGTGCCAGCAGCCTTAGCACAGATACGCAGTATTTT
NA	TRBV20-1	11	TRBD2	TRBJ2-7	CSATGGGEQYF	TGCAGTGCTACCGGCGGGGGCGAGCAGTACTTC
NA	TRBV19	13	TRBD1	TRBJ1-2	CASNSTGHYGYTF	TGTGCCAGTAATTCGACAGGGCACTATGGCTACACCTTC
few	TRBV5-1	17	NA	TRBJ2-2	CASSSRPGDGKTGELFF	TGCGCCAGCAGTTCCCGGCCAGGGGACGGGAAGACCGGGGAGCTGTTTTTT
NA	TRBV4-2	15	TRBD2	TRBJ2-1	CASRHDLAEYNEQFF	TGTGCCAGCAGACATGACCTAGCGGAGTACAATGAGCAGTTCTTC
NA	TRBV5-1	14	TRBD2	TRBJ2-7	CASTGTSGGYEQYF	TGCGCCAGCACCGGGACTAGCGGAGGCTACGAGCAGTACTTC
NA	TRBV28	15	TRBD1	TRBJ2-3	CASSPQGGHTDTQYF	TGTGCCAGCAGTCCACAAGGGGGCCACACAGATACGCAGTATTTT
NA	TRBV19	15	TRBD1	TRBJ2-1	CASSNDRASLNEQFF	TGTGCCAGTAGCAATGACAGGGCAAGCCTAAATGAGCAGTTCTTC
NA	TRBV6-5	13	NA	TRBJ2-7	CASRWGTYYEQYF	TGTGCCAGCAGATGGGGCACATACTACGAGCAGTACTTC
NA	TRBV5-6	13	NA	TRBJ2-2	CASSLGGSRELFF	TGTGCCAGCAGCTTGGGGGGCTCCAGGGAGCTGTTTTTT
NA	TRBV12-5	13	NA	TRBJ1-1	CASGLLQNTEAFF	TGTGCTAGTGGTTTACTCCAGAACACTGAAGCTTTCTTT
NA	TRBV6-5	14	NA	TRBJ2-2	CALGAGDDYGELFF	TGTGCCCTAGGAGCAGGGGACGACTACGGGGAGCTGTTTTTT
NA	TRBV5-1	11	NA	TRBJ1-1	CASSLGADAFF	TGCGCCAGCAGCTTGGGGGCCGACGCTTTCTTT
NA	TRBV30	17	TRBD2	TRBJ2-1	CAWSVSRLAGGYNEQFF	TGTGCCTGGAGTGTATCTCGACTAGCGGGGGGCTACAATGAGCAGTTCTTC
NA	TRBV24-1	15	NA	TRBJ2-2	CATSDPTSVTGELFF	TGTGCCACCAGTGATCCAACTAGTGTCACCGGGGAGCTGTTTTTT
few	TRBV6-2/TRBV6-3	16	NA	TRBJ1-2	CASSHSPLERNYGYTF	TGTGCCAGCAGTCACTCCCCCCTCGAGCGGAACTATGGCTACACCTTC
NA	TRBV6-2/TRBV6-3	15	NA	TRBJ1-6	CASSYSRDKYSPLHF	TGTGCCAGCAGTTACTCGAGGGACAAGTATTCACCCCTCCACTTT
NA	TRBV2	14	TRBD1	TRBJ1-6	CASNSGQRNSPLHF	TGTGCCAGCAACTCGGGACAGAGAAATTCACCCCTCCACTTT
NA	TRBV3-1/TRBV3-2	15	TRBD2	TRBJ2-3	CASSQDGGGSDTQYF	TGTGCCAGCAGCCAAGACGGGGGGGGATCTGATACGCAGTATTTT
NA	TRBV5-4	15	TRBD2	TRBJ2-3	CASSGLAGAADTQYF	TGTGCCAGCAGCGGACTAGCGGGAGCGGCAGATACGCAGTATTTT
NA	TRBV11-3	15	TRBD2	TRBJ2-5	CASSFTGGAGETQYF	TGTGCCAGCAGCTTTACCGGGGGGGCCGGAGAGACCCAGTACTTC
NA	TRBV5-6	14	NA	TRBJ1-2	CASSPVGSRDGYTF	TGTGCCAGCAGCCCGGTAGGGTCCAGGGATGGCTACACCTTC
NA	TRBV5-4	15	NA	TRBJ1-6	CASSIDQAYNSPLHF	TGTGCCAGCAGCATTGACCAGGCCTATAATTCACCCCTCCACTTT
NA	TRBV6-5	14	NA	TRBJ2-1	CATSRPGHVNEQFF	TGTGCCACCTCTCGGCCGGGACACGTTAACGAGCAGTTCTTC
few	TRBV7-6	15	TRBD1	TRBJ1-6	CASSLGQGFISPLHF	TGTGCCAGCAGCTTGGGACAGGGGTTCATTTCACCCCTCCACTTT
NA	TRBV5-1	13	NA	TRBJ2-5	CASSLGGEETQYF	TGCGCCAGCAGCTTGGGGGGAGAAGAGACCCAGTACTTC
NA	TRBV20-1	11	NA	TRBJ2-5	CSARRGETQYF	TGCAGTGCGCGACGGGGTGAGACCCAGTACTTC
NA	TRBV6-6	15	NA	TRBJ2-3	CASSYRTPRGDTQYF	TGTGCCAGCAGTTACAGGACGCCAAGGGGAGATACGCAGTATTTT
NA	TRBV11-3	14	NA	TRBJ2-3	CASSFAGSTDTQYF	TGTGCCAGCAGCTTCGCGGGGAGCACAGATACGCAGTATTTT
NA	TRBV10-3	13	NA	TRBJ1-1	CAINPGEGTEAFF	TGTGCCATCAACCCTGGGGAGGGGACTGAAGCTTTCTTT
once	TRBV27	13	NA	TRBJ2-1	CASSAVDSGGKFF	TGTGCCAGCAGTGCAGTGGACTCCGGTGGGAAGTTCTTC
NA	TRBV2	12	NA	TRBJ2-7	CASSVDIYEQYF	TGTGCCAGCAGTGTGGACATCTACGAGCAGTACTTC
NA	TRBV28	13	NA	TRBJ2-7	CASSPGQLPEQYF	TGTGCCAGCAGCCCCGGACAGCTCCCCGAGCAGTACTTC
NA	TRBV2	15	TRBD1	TRBJ2-1	CASKSSGGRGYEQFF	TGTGCCAGCAAATCGAGCGGCGGCAGGGGGTATGAGCAGTTCTTC
NA	TRBV7-6	14	TRBD1	TRBJ2-7	CASSLSGGLGEQYF	TGTGCCAGCAGCTTATCAGGGGGCTTGGGGGAGCAGTACTTC
few	TRBV27	12	TRBD2	TRBJ2-3	CASSSGGPPQYF	TGTGCCAGCAGTTCGGGGGGACCACCGCAGTATTTT
NA	TRBV5-1	13	NA	TRBJ1-2	CASNSDNNYGYTF	TGCGCCAGCAACTCGGACAATAACTATGGCTACACCTTC
NA	TRBV27	16	NA	TRBJ1-2	CASSPKTPRRGYGYTF	TGTGCCAGCAGTCCTAAAACCCCCAGACGGGGCTATGGCTACACCTTC
once	TRBV5-4	16	TRBD2	TRBJ2-1	CASSLSSLAGGGEQFF	TGTGCCAGCAGCTTGAGTAGTCTAGCGGGGGGGGGTGAGCAGTTCTTC
NA	TRBV18	14	NA	TRBJ1-1	CASSPPSVNTEAFF	TGTGCCAGCTCACCACCTTCGGTGAACACTGAAGCTTTCTTT
NA	TRBV18	15	TRBD2	TRBJ2-7	CASSSPSGGSYEQYF	TGTGCCAGCTCATCTCCTAGCGGGGGTAGTTACGAGCAGTACTTC
NA	TRBV7-9	14	NA	TRBJ1-1	CASSWGAGNTEAFF	TGTGCCAGCAGCTGGGGAGCGGGGAACACTGAAGCTTTCTTT
NA	TRBV18	12	NA	TRBJ1-1	CASSPSGGEAFF	TGTGCCAGCTCACCGTCGGGGGGCGAAGCTTTCTTT